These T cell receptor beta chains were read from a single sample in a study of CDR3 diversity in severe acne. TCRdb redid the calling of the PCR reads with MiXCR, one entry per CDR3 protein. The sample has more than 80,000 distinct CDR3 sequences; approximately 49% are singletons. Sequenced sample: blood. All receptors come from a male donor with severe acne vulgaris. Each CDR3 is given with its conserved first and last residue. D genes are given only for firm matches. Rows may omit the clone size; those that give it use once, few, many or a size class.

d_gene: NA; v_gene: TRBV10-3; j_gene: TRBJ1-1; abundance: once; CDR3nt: TGTGCCATCAGGGCCACAGAAAACACTGGAGCTTTCTTT; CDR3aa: CAIRATENTGAFF
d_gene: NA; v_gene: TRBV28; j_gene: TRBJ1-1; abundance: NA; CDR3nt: TGTGCCAGCAGCCTGACAGCTATGAACACTGAAGCTTTCTTT; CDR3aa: CASSLTAMNTEAFF
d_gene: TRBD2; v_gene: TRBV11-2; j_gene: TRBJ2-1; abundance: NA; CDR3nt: TGTGCCAGCAGCATACTAGCGGGACTCATTGGCGATGAGCAGTTCTTC; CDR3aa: CASSILAGLIGDEQFF
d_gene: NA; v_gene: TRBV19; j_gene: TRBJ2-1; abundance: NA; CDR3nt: TGTGCCAGTAGTATCCCGGGACCCGGGCAGTTCTTC; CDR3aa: CASSIPGPGQFF
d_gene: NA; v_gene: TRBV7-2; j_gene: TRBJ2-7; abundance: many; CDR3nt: TGTGCCAGCAGCTCCAAATGGGACTCCGAGCAGTACTTC; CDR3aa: CASSSKWDSEQYF
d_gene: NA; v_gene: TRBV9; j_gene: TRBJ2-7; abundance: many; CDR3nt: TGTGCCAGCAGCTCCACCAGAGGGAGTGGATCTAATGAGCAGTACTTC; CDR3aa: CASSSTRGSGSNEQYF
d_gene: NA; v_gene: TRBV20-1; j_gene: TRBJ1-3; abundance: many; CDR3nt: TGCAGTGCTAGAGAAAGGCGGGGGTCGGGAAACACCATATATTTT; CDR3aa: CSARERRGSGNTIYF
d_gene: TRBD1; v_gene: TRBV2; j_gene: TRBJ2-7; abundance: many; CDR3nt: TGTGCCAGCAGTAATTCCGGGACAGGGAGCTACGAGCAGTACTTC; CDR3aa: CASSNSGTGSYEQYF
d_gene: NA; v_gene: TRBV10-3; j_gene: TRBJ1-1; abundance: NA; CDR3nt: TGTGCCAGCAGTGACACGGGGATGGCTTTCTTT; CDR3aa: CASSDTGMAFF
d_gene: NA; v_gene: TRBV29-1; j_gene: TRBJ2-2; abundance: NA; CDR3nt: TGCAGCGTTCTTGGCCTTAACACCGGGGAGCTGTTTTTC; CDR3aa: CSVLGLNTGELFF
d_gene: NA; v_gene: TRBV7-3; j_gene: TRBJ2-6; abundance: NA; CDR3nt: TGTGCCAGCAGCTTAGGCAGGCTTTCTGGGGCCAACGTCCTGACTTTC; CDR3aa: CASSLGRLSGANVLTF
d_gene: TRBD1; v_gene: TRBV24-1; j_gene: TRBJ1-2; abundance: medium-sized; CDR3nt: TGTGCCACCAGTGATCCAGACAGGGGTGATGGCTACACCTTC; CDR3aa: CATSDPDRGDGYTF
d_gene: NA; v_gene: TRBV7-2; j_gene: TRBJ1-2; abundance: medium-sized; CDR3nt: TGTGCCAGCAGACTGAACTATGGCTACACCTTC; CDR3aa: CASRLNYGYTF
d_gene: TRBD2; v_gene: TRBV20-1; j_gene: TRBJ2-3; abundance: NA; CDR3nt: TGCAGTGCTAGTTCTCAGACTAGCGGGAACCCAGATACGCAGTATTTT; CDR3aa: CSASSQTSGNPDTQYF